This record covers a single T cell receptor (beta chain). These data come from a study of blood T cell repertoires in COVID-19. CDR1 SGHAT and CDR2 FQNNGV come from the germline V gene. The junction had 11 bases not matched to a gene; V was cut back by 6 bases and J by 4 bases. This CDR3 comprises 15 residues. In the original processing: Using reference gene primer amplification, nucleated cell counts were estimated. Sequencing was performed with immunoSEQ multiplex PCR; in TCRdb, only in-frame clones are kept and a portion is missing. V and J calls and clone size are those listed in that table; D and trimming were worked out from the DNA. The sample has 250,000 to 350,000 clones, approximately 85% seen once.

Sequencing input: peripheral blood. The sequence was obtained from a human donor with COVID-19, enrolled during active disease. The donor label of this sample is uncertain. V and J are TRBV11-2 and TRBJ1-2; 7 bases match TRBD1. CDR3 region: CASRPPGQLRYGYTF. The CDR3 DNA reads TGTGCCAGCAGGCCCCCGGGACAGCTCCGCTATGGCTACACCTTC.